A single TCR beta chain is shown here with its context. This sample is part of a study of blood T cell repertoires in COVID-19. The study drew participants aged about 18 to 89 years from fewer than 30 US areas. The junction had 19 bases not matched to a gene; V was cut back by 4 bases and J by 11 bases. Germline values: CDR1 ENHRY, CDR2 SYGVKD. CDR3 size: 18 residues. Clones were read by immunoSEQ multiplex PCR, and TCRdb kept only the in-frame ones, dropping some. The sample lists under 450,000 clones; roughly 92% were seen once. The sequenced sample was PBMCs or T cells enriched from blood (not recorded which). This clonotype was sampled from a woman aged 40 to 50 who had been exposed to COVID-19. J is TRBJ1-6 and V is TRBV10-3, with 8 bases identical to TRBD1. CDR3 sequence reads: CAISVGGPTGARVAPLHF. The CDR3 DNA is TGTGCCATCAGTGTAGGGGGGCCGACAGGGGCTCGGGTGGCACCCCTCCACTTT.